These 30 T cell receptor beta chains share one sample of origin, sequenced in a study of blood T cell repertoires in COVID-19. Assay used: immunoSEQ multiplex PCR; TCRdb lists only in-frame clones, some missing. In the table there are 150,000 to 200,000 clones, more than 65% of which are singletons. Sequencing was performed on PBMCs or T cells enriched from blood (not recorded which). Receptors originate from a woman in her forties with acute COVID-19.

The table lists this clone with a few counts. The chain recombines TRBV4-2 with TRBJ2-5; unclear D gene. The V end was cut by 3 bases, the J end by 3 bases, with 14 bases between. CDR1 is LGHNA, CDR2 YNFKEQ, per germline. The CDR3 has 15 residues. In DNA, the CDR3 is TGTGCCAGCAGCCAGGGCTCTAACCCAGAAGAGACCCAGTACTTC. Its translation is CASSQGSNPEETQYF.

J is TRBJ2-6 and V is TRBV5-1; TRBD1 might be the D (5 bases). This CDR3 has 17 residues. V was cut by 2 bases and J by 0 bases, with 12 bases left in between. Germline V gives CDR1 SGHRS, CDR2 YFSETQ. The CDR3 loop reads CASSLAGPGSGANVLTF. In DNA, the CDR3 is TGCGCCAGCAGCTTAGCAGGGCCCGGCTCTGGGGCCAACGTCCTGACTTTC.

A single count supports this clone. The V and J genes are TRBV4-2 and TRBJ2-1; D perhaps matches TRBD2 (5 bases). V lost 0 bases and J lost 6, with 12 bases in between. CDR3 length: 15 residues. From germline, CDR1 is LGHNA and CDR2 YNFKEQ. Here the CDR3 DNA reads TGTGCCAGCAGCCAAGATTGGTCGGGGTCCAATGAGCAGTTCTTC. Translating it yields CASSQDWSGSNEQFF.

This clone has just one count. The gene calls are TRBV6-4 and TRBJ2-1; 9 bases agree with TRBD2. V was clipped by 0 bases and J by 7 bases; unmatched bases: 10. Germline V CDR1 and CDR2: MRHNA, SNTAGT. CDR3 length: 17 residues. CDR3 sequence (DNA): TGTGCCAGCAGTGACTCCGTCGGAGCGGGAGGAGTAAATGAGCAGTTCTTC. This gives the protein CASSDSVGAGGVNEQFF.

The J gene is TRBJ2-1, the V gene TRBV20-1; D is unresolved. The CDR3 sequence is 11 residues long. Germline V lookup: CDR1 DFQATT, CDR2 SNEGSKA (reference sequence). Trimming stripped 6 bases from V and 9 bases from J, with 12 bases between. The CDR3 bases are TGCAGTGCCGAGCGTTTTGGTGAGCAGTTCTTC. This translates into CSAERFGEQFF.

CDR3 region: CSIRTGPNTEAFF. In DNA form, the CDR3 reads TGCAGCATTCGGACAGGGCCGAACACTGAAGCTTTCTTT. The chain is built from TRBV29-1 and TRBJ1-1, with 8 bases matching TRBD1. Trimming cost V 8 bases and J 1 base; bases outside gene matches: 6. The CDR3 contains 13 residues. Looked up from germline, CDR1 is SQVTM and CDR2 is ANQGSEA.

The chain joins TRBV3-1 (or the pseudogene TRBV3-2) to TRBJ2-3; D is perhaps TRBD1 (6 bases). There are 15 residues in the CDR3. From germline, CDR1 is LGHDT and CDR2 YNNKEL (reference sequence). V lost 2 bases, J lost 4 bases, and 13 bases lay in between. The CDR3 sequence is CASSQPTRGADTQYF. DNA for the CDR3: TGTGCCAGCAGCCAACCCACCAGGGGAGCAGATACGCAGTATTTT.

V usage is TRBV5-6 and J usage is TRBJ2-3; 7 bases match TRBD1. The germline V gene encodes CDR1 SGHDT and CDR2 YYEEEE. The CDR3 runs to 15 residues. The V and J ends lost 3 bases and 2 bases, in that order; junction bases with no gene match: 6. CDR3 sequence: CASSYSGTVTDTQYF. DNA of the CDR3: TGTGCCAGCAGCTACTCCGGGACAGTCACAGATACGCAGTATTTT. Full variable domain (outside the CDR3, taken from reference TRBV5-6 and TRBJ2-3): DAGVTQSPTHLIKTRGQQVTLRCSPKSGHDTVSWYQQALGQGPQFIFQYYEEEERQRGNFPDRFSGHQFPNYSSELNVNALLLGDSALYLCASSYSGTVTDTQYFGPGTRLTVL.

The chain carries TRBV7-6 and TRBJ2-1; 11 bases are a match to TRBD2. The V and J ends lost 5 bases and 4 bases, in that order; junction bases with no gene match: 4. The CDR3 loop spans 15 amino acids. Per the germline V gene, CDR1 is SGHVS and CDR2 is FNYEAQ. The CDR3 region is CASSPRTSGYNEQFF. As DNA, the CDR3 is TGTGCCAGCAGCCCACGGACTAGCGGGTACAATGAGCAGTTCTTC. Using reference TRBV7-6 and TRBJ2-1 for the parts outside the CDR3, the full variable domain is GAGVSQSPRYKVTKRGQDVALRCDPISGHVSLYWYRQALGQGPEFLTYFNYEAQQDKSGLPNDRFSAERPEGSISTLTIQRTEQRDSAMYRCASSPRTSGYNEQFFGPGTRLTVL.

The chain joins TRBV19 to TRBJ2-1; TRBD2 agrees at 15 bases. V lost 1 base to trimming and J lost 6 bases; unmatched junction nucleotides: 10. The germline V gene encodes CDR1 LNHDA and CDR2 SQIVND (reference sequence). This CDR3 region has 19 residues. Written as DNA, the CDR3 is TGTGCCAGTAGTATAGGGGACGGACTAGCGGGAGGGCCCTCCAATGAGCAGTTCTTC. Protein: CASSIGDGLAGGPSNEQFF.

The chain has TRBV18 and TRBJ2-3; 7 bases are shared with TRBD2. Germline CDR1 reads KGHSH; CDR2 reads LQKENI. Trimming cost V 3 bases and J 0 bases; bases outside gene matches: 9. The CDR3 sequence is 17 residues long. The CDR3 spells CASSPPGRPLSTDTQYF. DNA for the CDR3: TGTGCCAGCTCACCTCCCGGGAGGCCCCTCAGCACAGATACGCAGTATTTT.

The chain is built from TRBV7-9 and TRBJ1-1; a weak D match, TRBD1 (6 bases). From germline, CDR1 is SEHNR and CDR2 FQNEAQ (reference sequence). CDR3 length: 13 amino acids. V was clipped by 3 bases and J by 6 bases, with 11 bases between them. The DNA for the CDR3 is TGTGCCAGCAGCTTTACAGGGTCGTCTGAAGCTTTCTTT. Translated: CASSFTGSSEAFF. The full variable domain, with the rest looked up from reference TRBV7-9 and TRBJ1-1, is DTGVSQNPRHKITKRGQNVTFRCDPISEHNRLYWYRQTLGQGPEFLTYFQNEAQLEKSRLLSDRFSAERPKGSFSTLEIQRTEQGDSAMYLCASSFTGSSEAFFGQGTRLTVV.

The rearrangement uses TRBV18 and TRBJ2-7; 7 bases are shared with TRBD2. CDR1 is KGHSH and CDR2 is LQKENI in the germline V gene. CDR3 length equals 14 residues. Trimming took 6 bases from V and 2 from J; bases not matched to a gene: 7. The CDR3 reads CASSRPSGAYEQYF. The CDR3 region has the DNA TGTGCCAGCTCTCGTCCTAGCGGAGCCTACGAGCAGTACTTC.

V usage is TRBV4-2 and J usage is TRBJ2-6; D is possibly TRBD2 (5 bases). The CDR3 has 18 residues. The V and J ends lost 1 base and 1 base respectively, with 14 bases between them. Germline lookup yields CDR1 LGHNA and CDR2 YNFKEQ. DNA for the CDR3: TGTGCCAGCAGCCAAGCGACGGACTCTTCTTCTGGGGCCAACGTCCTGACTTTC. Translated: CASSQATDSSSGANVLTF.

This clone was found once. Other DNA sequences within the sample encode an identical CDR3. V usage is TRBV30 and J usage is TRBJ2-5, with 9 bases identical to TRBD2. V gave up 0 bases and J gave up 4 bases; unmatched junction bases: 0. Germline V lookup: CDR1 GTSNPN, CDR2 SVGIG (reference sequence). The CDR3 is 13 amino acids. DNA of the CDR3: TGTGCCTGGAGTGTACTAGCGGGAGAGACCCAGTACTTC. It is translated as CAWSVLAGETQYF.

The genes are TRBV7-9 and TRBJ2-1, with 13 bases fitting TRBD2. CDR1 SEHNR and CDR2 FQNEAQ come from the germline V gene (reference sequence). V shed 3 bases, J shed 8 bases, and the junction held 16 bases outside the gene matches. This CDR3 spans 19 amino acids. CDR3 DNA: TGTGCCAGCAGCTTCACCACTAGCGGGAGGGCAATTGTGAGGGATGAGCAGTTCTTC. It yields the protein CASSFTTSGRAIVRDEQFF.

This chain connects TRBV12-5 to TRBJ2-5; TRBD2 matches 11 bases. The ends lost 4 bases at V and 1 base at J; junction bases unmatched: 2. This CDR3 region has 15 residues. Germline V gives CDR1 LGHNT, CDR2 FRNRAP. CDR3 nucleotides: TGTGCTAGTGGTTCGGGACTAGCGGTCCAAGAGACCCAGTACTTC. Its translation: CASGSGLAVQETQYF.

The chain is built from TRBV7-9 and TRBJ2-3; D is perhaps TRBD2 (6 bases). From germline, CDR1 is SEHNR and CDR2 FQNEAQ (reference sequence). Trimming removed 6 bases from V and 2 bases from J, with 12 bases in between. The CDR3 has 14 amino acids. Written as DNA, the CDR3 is TGTGCCAGCAGTAAGGCGGGGAACACAGATACGCAGTATTTT. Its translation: CASSKAGNTDTQYF.

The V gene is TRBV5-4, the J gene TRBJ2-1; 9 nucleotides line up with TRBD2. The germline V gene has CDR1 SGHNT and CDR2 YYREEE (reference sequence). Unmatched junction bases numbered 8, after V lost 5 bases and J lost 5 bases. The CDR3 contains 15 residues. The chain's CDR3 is CASSPGASGDNEQFF. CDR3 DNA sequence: TGTGCCAGCAGTCCCGGGGCTAGCGGGGACAATGAGCAGTTCTTC. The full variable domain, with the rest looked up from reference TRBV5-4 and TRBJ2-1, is ETGVTQSPTHLIKTRGQQVTLRCSSQSGHNTVSWYQQALGQGPQFIFQYYREEENGRGNFPPRFSGLQFPNYSSELNVNALELDDSALYLCASSPGASGDNEQFFGPGTRLTVL.

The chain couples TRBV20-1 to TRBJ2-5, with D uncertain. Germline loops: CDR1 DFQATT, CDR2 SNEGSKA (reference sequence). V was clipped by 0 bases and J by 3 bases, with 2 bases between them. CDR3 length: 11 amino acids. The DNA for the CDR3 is TGCAGTGCTAGAGACGAAGAGACCCAGTACTTC. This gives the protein CSARDEETQYF.

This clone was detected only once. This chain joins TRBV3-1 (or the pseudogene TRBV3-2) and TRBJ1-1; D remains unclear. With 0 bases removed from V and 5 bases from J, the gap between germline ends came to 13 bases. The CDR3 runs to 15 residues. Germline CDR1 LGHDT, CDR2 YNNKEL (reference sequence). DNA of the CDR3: TGTGCCAGCAGCCAAGATCCCAGGATCTGGACTGAAGCTTTCTTT. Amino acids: CASSQDPRIWTEAFF.

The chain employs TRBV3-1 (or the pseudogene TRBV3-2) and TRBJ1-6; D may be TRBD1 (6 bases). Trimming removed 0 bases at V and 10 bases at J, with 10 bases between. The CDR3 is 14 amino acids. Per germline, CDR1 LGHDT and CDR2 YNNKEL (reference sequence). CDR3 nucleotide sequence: TGTGCCAGCAGCCAAGACCAGGGGAACTCACCCCTCCACTTT. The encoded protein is CASSQDQGNSPLHF.

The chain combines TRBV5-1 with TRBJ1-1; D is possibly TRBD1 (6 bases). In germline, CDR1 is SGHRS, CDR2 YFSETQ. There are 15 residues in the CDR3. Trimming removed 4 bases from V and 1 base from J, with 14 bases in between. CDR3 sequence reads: CASSITGDKNTEAFF. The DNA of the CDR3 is TGCGCCAGCAGCATTACCGGGGACAAGAACACTGAAGCTTTCTTT.

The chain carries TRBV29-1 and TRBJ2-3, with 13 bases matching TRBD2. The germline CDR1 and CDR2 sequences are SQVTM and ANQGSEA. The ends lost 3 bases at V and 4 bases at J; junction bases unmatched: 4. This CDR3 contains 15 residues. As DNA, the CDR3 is TGCAGCGTTGACGGACTAGCGGGAGTTGCAGATACGCAGTATTTT. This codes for CSVDGLAGVADTQYF.

The CDR3 DNA sequence: TGTGCCAGCACCATAGGAGGGGTCGGGGCCAACGTCCTGACTTTC. Protein: CASTIGGVGANVLTF. V gene TRBV7-8 combines with J gene TRBJ2-6; tentative D call: TRBD2 (6 bases). The V and J ends lost 7 bases and 4 bases respectively, with 14 bases between them. Germline loops: CDR1 SGHVS, CDR2 FQNEAQ. CDR3 length equals 15 residues. The variable domain in full, completed from reference TRBV7-8 and TRBJ2-6, reads GAGVSQSPRYKVAKRGQDVALRCDPISGHVSLFWYQQALGQGPEFLTYFQNEAQLDKSGLPSDRFFAERPEGSVSTLKIQRTQQEDSAVYLCASTIGGVGANVLTFGAGSRLTVL.

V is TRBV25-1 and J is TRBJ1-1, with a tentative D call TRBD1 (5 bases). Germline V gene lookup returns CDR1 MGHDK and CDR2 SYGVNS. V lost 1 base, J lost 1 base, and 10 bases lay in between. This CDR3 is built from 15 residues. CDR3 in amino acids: CASSEFGAPNTEAFF. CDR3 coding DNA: TGTGCCAGCAGTGAATTTGGGGCTCCGAACACTGAAGCTTTCTTT.

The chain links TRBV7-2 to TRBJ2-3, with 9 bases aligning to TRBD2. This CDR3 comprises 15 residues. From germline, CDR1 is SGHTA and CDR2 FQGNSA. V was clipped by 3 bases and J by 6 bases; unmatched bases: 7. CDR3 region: CASSFLAGEFDTQYF. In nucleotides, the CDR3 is TGTGCCAGCAGCTTCTTAGCGGGAGAATTCGATACGCAGTATTTT.

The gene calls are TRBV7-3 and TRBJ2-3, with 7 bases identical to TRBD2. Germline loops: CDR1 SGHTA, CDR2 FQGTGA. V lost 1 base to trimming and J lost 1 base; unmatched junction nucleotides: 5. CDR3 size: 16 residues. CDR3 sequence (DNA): TGTGCCAGCAGCTTAAATGGCGGGAGCGGCACAGATACGCAGTATTTT. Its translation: CASSLNGGSGTDTQYF.

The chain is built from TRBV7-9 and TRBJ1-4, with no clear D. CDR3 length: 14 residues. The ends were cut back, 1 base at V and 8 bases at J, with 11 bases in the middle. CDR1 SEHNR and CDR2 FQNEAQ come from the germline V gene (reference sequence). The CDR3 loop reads CASSLVQNDEKLFF. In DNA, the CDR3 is TGTGCCAGCAGCTTAGTACAGAATGACGAAAAACTGTTTTTT.

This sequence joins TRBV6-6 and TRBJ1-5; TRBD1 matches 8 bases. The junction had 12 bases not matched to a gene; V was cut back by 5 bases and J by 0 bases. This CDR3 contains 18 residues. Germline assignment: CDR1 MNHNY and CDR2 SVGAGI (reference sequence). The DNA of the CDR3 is TGTGCCAGCAGTCCCACCAGGGGGGACAGGTATAGCAATCAGCCCCAGCATTTT. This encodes CASSPTRGDRYSNQPQHF.